This is a list of T cell receptor beta chains from one sample in a study of liver allograft versus peripheral blood T cells. TCRdb used MiXCR to reprocess the reads, holding one entry per CDR3 protein. The sample includes about 8,400 distinct CDR3 sequences, 17% of them seen just once. Receptor source: a human patient who had a liver transplant. Some T cells may originate from the graft donor. Both conserved end residues are part of each CDR3. The order of the fields is J gene, clone size, D gene, V gene, CDR3 DNA, CDR3 protein. The D gene is left open where the match is weak. Rows give clone size only sometimes, using once, few, many, or a class for an expanded clone.

J gene: TRBJ2-2
clone size: -
D gene: -
V gene: TRBV20-1
CDR3 DNA: -
CDR3 protein: CSAPDRGLPGSCFF

J gene: TRBJ1-5
clone size: medium-sized
D gene: -
V gene: TRBV19
CDR3 DNA: TGTGCCAGTACAGGGGCGGGTCAGCCCCAGCATTTT
CDR3 protein: CASTGAGQPQHF

J gene: TRBJ2-7
clone size: many
D gene: -
V gene: TRBV28
CDR3 DNA: TGTGCCAGCAGTAAGGCTGGGGACTCCTACGAGCAGTACTTC
CDR3 protein: CASSKAGDSYEQYF

J gene: TRBJ1-5
clone size: medium-sized
D gene: -
V gene: TRBV20-1
CDR3 DNA: TGCAGTGCTCCGAACTTGGACAGCAATCAGCCCCAGCATTTT
CDR3 protein: CSAPNLDSNQPQHF

J gene: TRBJ1-5
clone size: medium-sized
D gene: TRBD1
V gene: TRBV28
CDR3 DNA: TGTGCCAGCAATCCGGGACAGGGGATGAGCAATCAGCCCCAGCATTTT
CDR3 protein: CASNPGQGMSNQPQHF

J gene: TRBJ1-5
clone size: many
D gene: TRBD1
V gene: TRBV19
CDR3 DNA: TGTGCCAGTAGTATAAGGGGACAGGGGGCGAGTCAGCCCCAGCATTTT
CDR3 protein: CASSIRGQGASQPQHF

J gene: TRBJ1-3
clone size: -
D gene: TRBD1
V gene: TRBV7-9
CDR3 DNA: TGTGCCAGCAGTACCGGACAGGATGACGGAAACACCATATATTTT
CDR3 protein: CASSTGQDDGNTIYF

J gene: TRBJ1-2
clone size: medium-sized
D gene: -
V gene: TRBV29-1
CDR3 DNA: TGCAGCGTTGAAGGGGCGAAATATGGCTACACCTTC
CDR3 protein: CSVEGAKYGYTF

J gene: TRBJ2-4
clone size: large
D gene: TRBD1
V gene: TRBV24-1
CDR3 DNA: TGTGCCACCAGTTCTACACAGGGGGATAAAAACATTCAGTACTTC
CDR3 protein: CATSSTQGDKNIQYF

J gene: TRBJ1-1
clone size: few
D gene: TRBD1
V gene: TRBV10-1
CDR3 DNA: TGCGCCAGCAGTGAAGGACAGGCTAACACTGAAGCTTTCTTT
CDR3 protein: CASSEGQANTEAFF

J gene: TRBJ2-4
clone size: -
D gene: -
V gene: TRBV19
CDR3 DNA: TGTGCCAGTAGTCCCCTCCAGGGTGTCGGGAACATTCAGTACTTC
CDR3 protein: CASSPLQGVGNIQYF

J gene: TRBJ1-1
clone size: few
D gene: -
V gene: TRBV6-1
CDR3 DNA: TGTGCCAGCAGCGCCCCTTTCTCAGGCGGGGTTACTGAAGCTTTCTTT
CDR3 protein: CASSAPFSGGVTEAFF

J gene: TRBJ2-2
clone size: medium-sized
D gene: -
V gene: TRBV15
CDR3 DNA: TGTGCCACCAGCAGAGTGCACAATCCGAACACCGGGGAGCTGTTTTTT
CDR3 protein: CATSRVHNPNTGELFF

J gene: TRBJ1-5
clone size: -
D gene: TRBD1
V gene: TRBV28
CDR3 DNA: TGTGCCAGCAGACCCCCGGGACAGGGGATGAGCAATCAGCCCCAGCATTTT
CDR3 protein: CASRPPGQGMSNQPQHF

J gene: TRBJ2-7
clone size: few
D gene: -
V gene: TRBV20-1
CDR3 DNA: TGCAGTGGGGACCGGGACGGCTCCTACGAGCAGTACTTC
CDR3 protein: CSGDRDGSYEQYF

J gene: TRBJ1-5
clone size: many
D gene: -
V gene: TRBV19
CDR3 DNA: TGTGCCAGTAGTATAGCTCGGCAGGGCTTCAAGCCCCAGCATTTT
CDR3 protein: CASSIARQGFKPQHF

J gene: TRBJ1-6
clone size: medium-sized
D gene: -
V gene: TRBV30
CDR3 DNA: TGTGCCTGGATGGGCGGGTATAATTCACCCCTCCACTTT
CDR3 protein: CAWMGGYNSPLHF

J gene: TRBJ1-1
clone size: many
D gene: -
V gene: TRBV6-6
CDR3 DNA: TGTGCCAGCAGTTCCGGGACGGTGAACACTGAAGCTTTCTTT
CDR3 protein: CASSSGTVNTEAFF

J gene: TRBJ2-7
clone size: many
D gene: TRBD2
V gene: TRBV20-1
CDR3 DNA: TGCAGTGTAGGGACTAGCGGGATGAGGTACGAGCAGTACTTC
CDR3 protein: CSVGTSGMRYEQYF

J gene: TRBJ1-5
clone size: many
D gene: -
V gene: TRBV20-1
CDR3 DNA: TGCAGTGCTACGACCGTGGTAAGCAATCAGCCCCAGCATTTT
CDR3 protein: CSATTVVSNQPQHF

J gene: TRBJ2-7
clone size: many
D gene: -
V gene: TRBV27
CDR3 DNA: TGTGCCAGCAGTTCCGGTCCTTCAGGGGGGCCCTTCTCCTACGAGCAGTACTTC
CDR3 protein: CASSSGPSGGPFSYEQYF

J gene: TRBJ1-1
clone size: -
D gene: -
V gene: TRBV3-1
CDR3 DNA: TGTGCCAGCAGCCAAGGTGGTCAGGGGATCGTAGCTTTCTTT
CDR3 protein: CASSQGGQGIVAFF

J gene: TRBJ2-3
clone size: -
D gene: TRBD1
V gene: TRBV2
CDR3 DNA: TGTGCCAGCAGCCAAGACAGGGTATCCGCAGATACGCAGTATTTT
CDR3 protein: CASSQDRVSADTQYF

J gene: TRBJ2-3
clone size: -
D gene: TRBD2
V gene: TRBV11-1
CDR3 DNA: TGTGCCAGCAGCCCGGGGACTAGCGGGTACACAGATACGCAGTATTTT
CDR3 protein: CASSPGTSGYTDTQYF

J gene: TRBJ2-1
clone size: medium-sized
D gene: TRBD2
V gene: TRBV10-3
CDR3 DNA: TGTGCCATCAGCCTGCTAGCGGGACGCAATGAGCAGTTCTTC
CDR3 protein: CAISLLAGRNEQFF

J gene: TRBJ2-7
clone size: few
D gene: TRBD2
V gene: TRBV9
CDR3 DNA: TGTGCCAGCAGCGTAGAAGCGGGGGACACCTACGAGCAGTACTTC
CDR3 protein: CASSVEAGDTYEQYF

J gene: TRBJ2-1
clone size: -
D gene: -
V gene: TRBV20-1
CDR3 DNA: TGCAGTGCTAGAGAAAAGGGGCTGGCTTACAATGAGCAGTTCTTC
CDR3 protein: CSAREKGLAYNEQFF

J gene: TRBJ1-3
clone size: many
D gene: -
V gene: TRBV28
CDR3 DNA: TGTGCCAGCAGTTTACCCCCGGGTGGAAACACCATATATTTT
CDR3 protein: CASSLPPGGNTIYF

J gene: TRBJ1-2
clone size: medium-sized
D gene: -
V gene: TRBV6-6
CDR3 DNA: TGTGCCAGTCAGGGGACCACTAACTATGGCTACACCTTC
CDR3 protein: CASQGTTNYGYTF

J gene: TRBJ2-3
clone size: many
D gene: -
V gene: TRBV11-1
CDR3 DNA: TGTGCCAGCAGTTTGTGGGGCAGGCAACCTTTGACCACAGATACGCAGTATTTT
CDR3 protein: CASSLWGRQPLTTDTQYF

J gene: TRBJ2-5
clone size: few
D gene: -
V gene: TRBV20-1
CDR3 DNA: TGCAGTGCTAGATGGGGGTCTCAAGAGACCCAGTACTTC
CDR3 protein: CSARWGSQETQYF

J gene: TRBJ2-1
clone size: few
D gene: -
V gene: TRBV14
CDR3 DNA: TGTGCCAGCAGACCCGGGATCTACAATGAGCAGTTCTTC
CDR3 protein: CASRPGIYNEQFF

J gene: TRBJ1-5
clone size: few
D gene: -
V gene: TRBV7-3
CDR3 DNA: TGTGCCAGCAGCTTGTCCGGTCAGACCCATCAGCCCCAGCATTTT
CDR3 protein: CASSLSGQTHQPQHF